A single sample gave rise to the 20 T cell receptor beta chains below, sequenced in a study of CD8+CD57+ T cells in acquired aplastic anemia. Genomic DNA, serving as template, underwent TCR beta VDJ and CDR3 profiling. TCRdb called the reads again in MiXCR, with one record for every CDR3 protein. This table holds more than 250,000 distinct CDR3 sequences, roughly 82% found once. Only patients with CD8+CD57+ cell expansion on flow cytometry were chosen for sequencing. Sequencing input: sorted CD4+, CD8+, or CD8+CD57+ T cells (not recorded which) from PBMCs. These receptors originate from a human donor with aplastic anemia.

The chain carries TRBV10-2 and TRBJ2-7; weak D call: TRBD1 (6 bases). The germline V gene has CDR1 WSHSY and CDR2 SAAADI. V lost 4 bases and J 2 bases, leaving 9 bases between the germline ends. The length of the CDR3 is 13 residues. CDR3 coding DNA: TGCGCCAGCAGTGGGACAGTCCCCTACGAGCAGTACTTC. Translated, it gives CASSGTVPYEQYF.

This chain connects TRBV11-3 to TRBJ1-2; the D is unclear. V was pared by 3 bases and J by 3 bases, with 14 bases between. Germline CDR1 is SGHNT and CDR2 is YENEEA. CDR3 size: 15 residues. The CDR3, as DNA: TGTGCCAGCAGCTTGAATCTGGGCGCCGACTATGGCTACACCTTC. Residues: CASSLNLGADYGYTF.

The chain combines TRBV7-6 with TRBJ2-2; D unresolved. The CDR3 totals 16 residues. The germline gives CDR1 SGHVS, CDR2 FNYEAQ. V was shortened by 5 bases and J by 14 bases, with 27 bases between the two germline ends. The CDR3 here is CASSVVVTSRTSGLFF. The CDR3 DNA reads TGTGCCAGCAGCGTGGTGGTTACGAGCAGAACGTCGGGCCTGTTTTTT.

The chain employs TRBV7-2 and TRBJ2-5; no clear D gene. The CDR3 is 11 amino acids. Trimming removed 3 bases at V and 5 bases at J, with 4 bases between. CDR1 is SGHTA, CDR2 FQGNSA, per germline. The CDR3 protein is CASSLSETQYF. CDR3 DNA sequence: TGTGCCAGCAGCTTGAGCGAGACCCAGTACTTC.

V gene TRBV19 combines with J gene TRBJ1-4; perhaps TRBD1 as D (6 bases). The CDR3 spans 11 residues. Deletions cut 2 bases from V and 13 bases from J, with 8 bases between. Germline V gene lookup returns CDR1 LNHDA and CDR2 SQIVND (reference sequence). In DNA, the CDR3 is TGTGCCAGTAGTATACAGGGGAGACTGTTTTTT. Residues: CASSIQGRLFF.

Remarks on this clonotype: The junction and the germline gene differ at one end; a read error may be behind it. The V and J genes are TRBV15 and TRBJ2-1; perhaps TRBD2 as D (6 bases). The CDR3 extends over 14 amino acids. CDR1 is LNHNV and CDR2 is YYDKDF in the germline V gene (reference sequence). The DNA of the CDR3 is TGTGCCAGCAGCAGGGCGGGGACCCAAAAGACGCAGTTCTTC. Protein: CASSRAGTQKTQFF.

In this sample, this clonotype turned up once. The rearrangement links TRBV7-3 to TRBJ2-1; 7 nucleotides match TRBD2. Germline V gene sequence: CDR1 SGHTA, CDR2 FQGTGA. With 6 bases clipped from V and 8 bases from J, the junction kept 19 bases outside the gene matches. The CDR3 loop spans 17 amino acids. CDR3 sequence (DNA): TGTGCCAGCAGTTCTACTAGCGCGAGGGAACTATACCATGAGCAGTTCTTC. Protein sequence: CASSSTSARELYHEQFF.

With regard to this clonotype: Compared with germline, one end of the junction differs, possibly owing to a read error. The chain couples TRBV9 to TRBJ2-3; TRBD1 might be the D (6 bases). Germline CDR1 reads SGDLS; CDR2 reads YYNGEE. This CDR3 region has 13 residues. Written as DNA, the CDR3 is TGTGCCAGCAGCGCCTCGGCAGGGGTAAACTATTGCTTT. Translated: CASSASAGVNYCF. Complete variable domain (other parts from reference TRBV9 and TRBJ2-3): DSGVTQTPKHLITATGQRVTLRCSPRSGDLSVYWYQQSLDQGLQFLIQYYNGEERAKGNILERFSAQQFPDLHSELNLSSLELGDSALYFCASSASAGVNYCFGPGTRLTVL.

A word on this clonotype: The CDR3 does not end in the conserved phenylalanine or tryptophan, so this is likely a read error. Because the CDR3's place on the DNA is in doubt, the DNA is left out and the CDR3 is given as listed by TCRdb. V is TRBV2 and J is TRBJ1-1; the D call TRBD1 from the table was never checked on the DNA. The germline V gene has CDR1 SNHLY and CDR2 FYNNEI. Both ends counted, the CDR3 spans 12 residues. The CDR3: CASGRGGSEAYY.

This clonotype was found once. The chain couples TRBV9 to TRBJ2-1; no reliable D call. This CDR3 is built from 16 residues. Germline values: CDR1 SGDLS, CDR2 YYNGEE. V lost 4 bases and J lost 10, with 24 bases in between. The CDR3 DNA reads TGTGCCAGCAGCTTATACCGGAACTCCGACAATGAGGAGCAGTTCTTC. Amino acids: CASSLYRNSDNEEQFF.

This rearrangement joins TRBV25-1 to TRBJ1-3, with D perhaps TRBD1 (5 bases). This CDR3 is built from 15 residues. Trimming cost V 9 bases and J 1 base, with 16 bases left between them. The germline V gene has CDR1 MGHDK and CDR2 SYGVNS. The CDR3 loop reads CASSRGGTSGNTIYF. Here the CDR3 DNA reads TGTGCCAGTAGTCGGGGGGGAACGTCTGGAAACACCATATATTTT. Complete variable domain (other parts from reference TRBV25-1 and TRBJ1-3): EADIYQTPRYLVIGTGKKITLECSQTMGHDKMYWYQQDPGMELHLIHYSYGVNSTEKGDLSSESTVSRIRTEHFPLTLESARPSHTSQYLCASSRGGTSGNTIYFGEGSWLTVV.

In its sample, this clonotype was seen once. The junction differs from germline at one of its ends, possibly a read error. V usage is TRBV2 and J usage is TRBJ2-1; D could derive from TRBD1 or TRBD2 (6 bases each). The CDR3 contains 16 residues. CDR1 and CDR2 from the germline V gene are SNHLY and FYNNEI. The CDR3 region is CASGHGGITDTHEFGF. CDR3 coding DNA: TGTGCCAGCGGCCACGGGGGCATAACCGATACGCATGAGTTTGGCTTC.

The chain recombines TRBV7-9 with TRBJ1-1; the D is unclear. This CDR3 contains 18 residues. The V gene's germline CDR1 is SEHNR and CDR2 FQNEAQ (reference sequence). V lost 2 bases, J lost 4 bases, and 23 bases lay in between. The CDR3: CASSLNPGRLGKGTEAFF. For the CDR3, the DNA is TGTGCCAGCAGCTTAAATCCCGGGCGGTTGGGGAAGGGCACTGAAGCTTTCTTT.

Turning to this clonotype: A read error is possible here, since a much larger clone lies one base away. Lacking the conserved final phenylalanine or tryptophan, this CDR3 likely reflects a read error. The limits of the CDR3 on the DNA are not certain, so only TCRdb's listed CDR3 is given. The rearrangement links TRBV7-3 to TRBJ2-7; TRBD1, the table's D call, lacks a check against the DNA. The germline gives CDR1 SGHTA, CDR2 FQGTGA. The CDR3 contains 13 residues when both ends are counted. CDR3 amino acids: CASTRQANAVEHL.

This chain joins TRBV7-3 and TRBJ1-2, with 7 bases that match TRBD1. There are 15 residues in the CDR3. Germline V lookup: CDR1 SGHTA, CDR2 FQGTGA. After removal of 5 bases from V and 11 bases from J, the junction contained 17 bases not matched to a gene. In DNA, the CDR3 is TGTGCCAGCAGCGTAGAAGGGGGCCCGAATGCTGAGTACACCTTC. It codes for CASSVEGGPNAEYTF. Looking up the rest from reference TRBV7-3 and TRBJ1-2 gives the full variable domain: GAGVSQTPSNKVTEKGKYVELRCDPISGHTALYWYRQSLGQGPEFLIYFQGTGAADDSGLPNDRFFAVRPEGSVSTLKIQRTERGDSAVYLCASSVEGGPNAEYTFGSGTRLTVV.

This clonotype was seen many times. The junction and the germline gene differ at one end; a read error may be behind it. The rearrangement uses TRBV20-1 and TRBJ1-4, with a possible D match to TRBD1 (5 bases). The CDR3 contains 14 residues. The germline gives CDR1 DFQATT, CDR2 SNEGSKA (reference sequence). DNA of the CDR3: TGCAGTGCTGGAGACTCAGGGCTTAATGAAAAACTGTTTTTT. Translation: CSAGDSGLNEKLFF.

Worth noting for this clonotype: The junction departs from germline at one end; a sequencing error may be responsible. V usage is TRBV9 and J usage is TRBJ1-1; 7 positions match TRBD1. Germline CDR1 SGDLS, CDR2 YYNGEE. The CDR3 has 14 residues. The CDR3 protein is CASSEGGRQGGNIF. CDR3 in DNA: TGTGCCAGCAGCGAGGGGGGCCGACAGGGAGGAAACATCTTT.

This clonotype was seen only once. CDR3 residues: CASSLTLTGNTEDTF. The DNA of the CDR3 is TGTGCCAGCAGCTTAACTCTGACAGGGAACACTGAAGACACCTTC. This chain links TRBV7-3 with TRBJ1-2; 7 bases match TRBD1. CDR1 SGHTA and CDR2 FQGTGA come from the germline V gene. The CDR3 spans 15 residues. The junction had 13 bases not matched to a gene; V was cut back by 0 bases and J by 12 bases.

Concerning this clonotype itself: It is likely a read error, because the conserved phenylalanine at the end of the CDR3 is missing. The DNA is left out, because the CDR3 cannot be placed on it with certainty; the CDR3 is given as TCRdb lists it. V gene TRBV7-2 combines with J gene TRBJ2-3; the D call in the table, TRBD2, was not verified against the DNA. CDR1 and CDR2 (germline): SGHTA, FQGNSA. The CDR3 is 12 amino acids long, termini counted. CDR3: CASSLTSGSGYL.

Comments on this clonotype: Since the CDR3 does not end with the conserved phenylalanine or tryptophan, this likely comes from a read error. It is unclear where the CDR3 begins or ends on the DNA, so no DNA is shown, and the CDR3 is as TCRdb lists it. CDR3 in amino acids: CASGLAGGHDTQY. The chain recombines TRBV7-2 with TRBJ2-3; the D segment call TRBD2 is taken from the table without a DNA check. 13 amino acids form the CDR3, both terminal residues included. The germline V gene has CDR1 SGHTA and CDR2 FQGNSA.